This TCR beta chain was documented in a study of cytomegalovirus exposure and HLA in healthy donors. Study outcomes and limitations: Productive status was seen about 87% or about 30% of the time for most TCR beta V segments in an earlier analysis. Three CMV-associated chains proved CMV antigen-specific in vitro.

The CDR3 sequence is 12 residues long. The V gene lost 7 bases and the J gene lost 4 bases, with 10 bases spanning the gap. Germline V CDR1 and CDR2: MNHEY, SVGAGI. With respect to this clone: The antigen is undetermined.

Researchers ran the PCR with 60 Vbeta and 13 Jbeta primers. TCRdb's table, derived via immunoSEQ multiplex PCR, lists solely in-frame clones and lacks some. The sample shows more than 95,000 clones, about three quarters of them seen only once. V is TRBV6-5 and J is TRBJ2-5; perhaps TRBD2 as D (6 bases). The sequenced material came from PBMCs. The clonotype originates from a man in his 60s in good health and CMV-seropositive. CDR3 sequence (DNA): TGTGCCAGCAATATGGGGGGAGAGACCCAGTACTTC. The encoded protein is CASNMGGETQYF.